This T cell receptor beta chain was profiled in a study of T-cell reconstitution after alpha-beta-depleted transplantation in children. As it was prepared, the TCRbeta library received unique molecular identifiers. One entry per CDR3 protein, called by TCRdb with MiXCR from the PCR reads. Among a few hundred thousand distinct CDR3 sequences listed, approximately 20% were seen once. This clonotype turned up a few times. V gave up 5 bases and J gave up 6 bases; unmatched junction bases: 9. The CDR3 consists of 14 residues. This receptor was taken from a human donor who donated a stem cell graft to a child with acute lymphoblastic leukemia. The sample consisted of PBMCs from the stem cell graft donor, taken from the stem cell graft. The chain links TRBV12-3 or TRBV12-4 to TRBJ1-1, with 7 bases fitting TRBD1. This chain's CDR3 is CASSTTTGSAEAFF. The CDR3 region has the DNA TGTGCCAGCAGTACCACGACAGGGAGCGCTGAAGCTTTCTTT.